The present entry profiles one T cell receptor (beta chain) with its context. Its antigen is not identified. The sample belongs to a study of a mutant IDH1 vaccine in newly diagnosed glioma. Time point here: week 11, during vaccination. In every dose of vaccine, 300 ug of mutant IDH1 20-mer peptide was given alongside topical imiquimod. Germline V gene lookup returns CDR1 GTSNPN and CDR2 SVGIG (reference sequence). There are 14 residues in the CDR3. Trimming removed 2 bases at V and 10 bases at J, with 20 bases between. Libraries were prepared by immunoSEQ multiplex PCR; TCRdb keeps only in-frame clonotypes and omits some of them. The sample records some 60,000 clones, 84% being singletons.

The chain joins TRBV30 to TRBJ1-1; the D gene is possibly TRBD1 (6 bases). The clonotype originates from a man aged 25-45 years with glioma. Source: PBMCs, taken from a glioma patient whose treatment included an IDH1 peptide vaccine. CDR3 protein: CAWSSRGSWGRAFF. Written as DNA, the CDR3 is TGTGCCTGGAGTTCCCGGGGGTCATGGGGGCGAGCTTTCTTT. Based on the CDR3 plus reference TRBV30 and TRBJ1-1, the full variable domain is SQTIHQWPATLVQPVGSPLSLECTVEGTSNPNLYWYRQAAGRGLQLLFYSVGIGQISSEVPQNLSASRPQDRQFILSSKKLLLSDSGFYLCAWSSRGSWGRAFFGQGTRLTVV.